Reported below is one TCR beta chain. These data come from a study of blood T cell repertoires in COVID-19. At the level of the study: Acute and convalescent COVID-19 samples came from the United States, Italy and Spain.

In the original analysis: Reference gene primer amplification gave nucleated cell count estimates. TCRdb's copy holds only in-frame clones and misses some; the assay was immunoSEQ multiplex PCR. The V and J calls and clone size come from that table; D and trimming were worked out from the DNA. This table has roughly 150,000 clones, under 95% appearing once. Germline V lookup: CDR1 SEHNR, CDR2 FQNEAQ (reference sequence). V lost 2 bases to trimming and J lost 1 base, with 11 bases between them. The CDR3 extends over 16 amino acids. This chain joins TRBV7-9 and TRBJ2-2, with unresolved D. The sequence was collected from a man aged 18 to 29 with acute or convalescent COVID-19. The sequenced sample was peripheral blood. DNA of the CDR3: TGTGCCAGCAGCTTAATTAGCAGCCGGAACACCGGGGAGCTGTTTTTT. As protein: CASSLISSRNTGELFF.